Presented here are 15 T cell receptor beta chains from one specimen sequenced in a study of shared clonotypes between healthy human individuals. TCRdb's table, derived via immunoSEQ multiplex PCR, lists solely in-frame clones and lacks some. The data contain approximately 640,000 clones, 90% of them singletons. The material sequenced was memory CD8+ T cells from PBMCs. Subset indicated: CD45RO+ cells pooled with CCR7-negative TemRA cells. These TCRs come from a man aged 18 to 29 in good health. Some clones in this sample may be carry-over from other donors' samples.

V is TRBV19 and J is TRBJ1-1; D is ambiguous. The V gene's germline CDR1 is LNHDA and CDR2 SQIVND (reference sequence). V gave up 0 bases and J gave up 1 base, with 9 bases separating them. This CDR3 has 15 amino acids. For the CDR3, the DNA is TGTGCCAGTAGTATAGATCTAGAGACGAACACTGAAGCTTTCTTT. Translation gives CASSIDLETNTEAFF. The variable domain in full, completed from reference TRBV19 and TRBJ1-1, reads DGGITQSPKYLFRKEGQNVTLSCEQNLNHDAMYWYRQDPGQGLRLIYYSQIVNDFQKGDIAEGYSVSREKKESFPLTVTSAQKNPTAFYLCASSIDLETNTEAFFGQGTRLTVV.

This chain's CDR3 is CASRSPQGTYEQYF. CDR3 sequence (DNA): TGTGCCAGCAGGTCCCCACAGGGAACCTACGAGCAGTACTTC. This chain connects TRBV27 to TRBJ2-7; a possible D gene is TRBD1 (6 bases). Germline V gives CDR1 MNHEY, CDR2 SMNVEV (reference sequence). The CDR3 is 14 amino acids. Trimming took off 6 bases at V and 2 bases at J, with 14 bases between the two ends.

The V call is TRBV10-1, the J call TRBJ2-1, with D tentatively TRBD2 (5 bases). This CDR3 is 12 amino acids long. Per the germline V gene, CDR1 is WNHNN and CDR2 is SYGVQD (reference sequence). Deletions cut 0 bases from V and 15 bases from J, with 12 bases between. CDR3 coding DNA: TGCGCCAGCAGTGAGTCTGGGATAGCGCGGTTCTTC. Translated, it gives CASSESGIARFF.

The rearrangement joins TRBV27 to TRBJ1-5, with unresolved D. The CDR3 has 12 amino acids. The ends were cut back, 7 bases at V and 5 bases at J, with 9 bases in the middle. In germline, CDR1 is MNHEY, CDR2 SMNVEV (reference sequence). CDR3 protein: CASTSGDQPQHF. DNA of the CDR3: TGTGCCAGCACTTCGGGTGATCAGCCCCAGCATTTT.

This chain uses TRBV30 with TRBJ2-7; D not resolved. This CDR3 comprises 14 residues. CDR1 and CDR2 from the germline V gene are GTSNPN and SVGIG (reference sequence). V was shortened by 0 bases and J by 0 bases, with 9 bases between the two germline ends. CDR3 coding DNA: TGTGCCTGGAGTGTAAGCCCTGTCTCCTACGAGCAGTACTTC. Translation: CAWSVSPVSYEQYF.

This clone was found once. This rearrangement joins TRBV19 to TRBJ2-1; 9 bases map to TRBD2. Losses at the gene ends were 5 bases for V and 5 bases for J; bases not matched to a gene: 13. Germline CDR1 and CDR2: LNHDA and SQIVND (reference sequence). This CDR3 contains 17 residues. The CDR3 here is CASSFPLAGVRHNEQFF. The CDR3 nucleotides are TGTGCCAGTAGTTTTCCTTTAGCGGGAGTACGTCACAATGAGCAGTTCTTC.

The V and J genes are TRBV4-1 and TRBJ2-3; D unclear. The CDR3 length is 16 residues. Trimming stripped 0 bases from V and 2 bases from J, with 12 bases between. CDR1 MGHRA and CDR2 YSYEKL come from the germline V gene. This CDR3 reads CASSQDFLRNTDTQYF. The CDR3 DNA reads TGCGCCAGCAGCCAAGATTTCTTGCGGAACACAGATACGCAGTATTTT.

V is TRBV6-4 and J is TRBJ1-5; D is uncertain. CDR3 length: 13 residues. The V end was cut by 6 bases, the J end by 7 bases, with 13 bases between. The germline CDR1 and CDR2 sequences are MRHNA and SNTAGT. This CDR3 is CASRPEDGQPQHF. In DNA, the CDR3 is TGTGCCAGCAGGCCGGAGGATGGGCAGCCCCAGCATTTT.

The V gene is TRBV14, the J gene TRBJ2-7; 10 positions agree with TRBD1. Germline-derived CDR1 and CDR2 are SGHDN and FVKESK. The CDR3 is 16 amino acids. Trimming removed 4 bases from V and 6 bases from J; junction bases left unmatched: 12. This CDR3 is CASSRPRSGTGVEQYF. In nucleotides, the CDR3 is TGTGCCAGCAGCCGACCGAGATCCGGGACAGGGGTCGAGCAGTACTTC.

This clone was observed a few times. The chain links TRBV15 to TRBJ1-2, with D possibly TRBD1 on 5 matching bases. The length of the CDR3 is 16 residues. Trimming stripped 0 bases from V and 4 bases from J, with 15 bases between. The V gene's germline CDR1 is LNHNV and CDR2 YYDKDF (reference sequence). The CDR3 spells CATSRDQSGLTYGYTF. CDR3 in DNA: TGTGCCACCAGCAGAGATCAGTCAGGGCTGACCTATGGCTACACCTTC.

This clone was counted once. The chain carries TRBV27 and TRBJ2-1; no reliable D call. V was clipped by 8 bases and J by 9 bases, with 17 bases between them. The CDR3 covers 13 residues. The V gene's germline CDR1 is MNHEY and CDR2 SMNVEV (reference sequence). Written as DNA, the CDR3 is TGTGCCAGCCGAGTCCTCCTCGGCGGTGAGCAGTTCTTC. It is translated as CASRVLLGGEQFF.

J is TRBJ2-2 and V is TRBV7-9, with D perhaps matching TRBD2 (6 bases). The CDR3 length is 16 residues. Germline CDR1 reads SEHNR; CDR2 reads FQNEAQ (reference sequence). V was shortened by 3 bases and J by 4 bases, with 15 bases between the two germline ends. The CDR3 loop is CASSFPSGRVTGELFF. The CDR3 DNA reads TGTGCCAGCAGCTTCCCGAGCGGGCGAGTCACCGGGGAGCTGTTTTTT.

This rearrangement joins TRBV27 to TRBJ2-7; the D is unclear. Germline CDR1 and CDR2: MNHEY and SMNVEV (reference sequence). Trimming removed 4 bases at V and 6 bases at J, with 10 bases between. The CDR3 has 12 residues. CDR3 bases: TGTGCCAGCAGTTCTGACGCGCTCGAGCAGTACTTC. Protein: CASSSDALEQYF.

The rearrangement joins TRBV7-9 to TRBJ2-5, with D possibly called TRBD1 or TRBD2 (5 bases each). The germline V gene encodes CDR1 SEHNR and CDR2 FQNEAQ (reference sequence). V lost 5 bases and J lost 3, with 16 bases in between. This CDR3 spans 15 amino acids. CDR3 region: CASSPGTAFEETQYF. CDR3 bases: TGTGCCAGCAGCCCCGGGACCGCCTTCGAAGAGACCCAGTACTTC.

About this clone: This specimen includes other DNA sequences encoding the same CDR3. V usage is TRBV27 and J usage is TRBJ2-7; TRBD2 matches 7 bases. CDR1 and CDR2 from the germline V gene are MNHEY and SMNVEV (reference sequence). V shed 3 bases, J shed 4 bases, and the junction held 6 bases outside the gene matches. The CDR3 is made up of 14 amino acids. The CDR3 sequence is CASSFYGGTYEQYF. CDR3 DNA: TGTGCCAGCAGTTTTTACGGGGGGACTTACGAGCAGTACTTC.